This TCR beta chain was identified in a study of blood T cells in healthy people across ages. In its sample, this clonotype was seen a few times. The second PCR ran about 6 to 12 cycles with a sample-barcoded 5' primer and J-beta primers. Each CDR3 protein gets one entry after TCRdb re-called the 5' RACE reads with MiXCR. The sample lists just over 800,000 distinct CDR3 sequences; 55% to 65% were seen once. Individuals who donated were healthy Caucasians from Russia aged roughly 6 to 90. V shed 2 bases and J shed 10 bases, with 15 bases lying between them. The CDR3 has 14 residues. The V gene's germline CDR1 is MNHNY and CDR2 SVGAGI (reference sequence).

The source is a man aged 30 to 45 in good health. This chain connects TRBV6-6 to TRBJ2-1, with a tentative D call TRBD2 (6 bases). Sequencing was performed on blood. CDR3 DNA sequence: TGTGCCAGCAGTTACAGTCAGAAGGGAGGAGAGCAGTTCTTC. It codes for CASSYSQKGGEQFF.